This T cell receptor beta chain was sequenced during a study of T cell responses to AZD1222 COVID-19 vaccine. Overall study: Second-dose recipients at about 4 or about 12 weeks were treated as one pooled group.

Whole-study results and caveats: The study sampled repertoires only after the peak T cell response.

Points on this clone: Its specificity is unknown.

The CDR3 contains 14 residues. V dropped 3 bases and J dropped 5 bases, with 11 bases sitting between them. CDR1 and CDR2 from the germline V gene are LNHDA and SQIVND (reference sequence). TCRdb keeps only in-frame clones here, not all; method: immunoSEQ multiplex PCR. The data show approximately 120,000 clones, roughly 90% seen once. This sequence originates from an adult in good health. The sequencing used peripheral blood, collected on day 0 of AZD1222 vaccination. The chain combines TRBV19 with TRBJ1-5; no clear D. CDR3 in DNA: TGTGCCAGTAGTATTAGGTTCCTCGATCAGCCCCAGCATTTT. Encoded protein: CASSIRFLDQPQHF. The full variable domain, rest sourced from reference TRBV19 and TRBJ1-5, is DGGITQSPKYLFRKEGQNVTLSCEQNLNHDAMYWYRQDPGQGLRLIYYSQIVNDFQKGDIAEGYSVSREKKESFPLTVTSAQKNPTAFYLCASSIRFLDQPQHFGDGTRLSIL.